What follows are 19 T cell receptor beta chains derived from one specimen sequenced in a study of T cell repertoires in cytomegalovirus infection. TCRdb redid the calling of the reads with MiXCR, one entry per CDR3 protein. The sample records hundreds of thousands of distinct CDR3 sequences, roughly 26% being singletons. The sample comprised CD8+ T cells from PBMCs. Source of these receptors: a human donor in good health (CMV status not recorded). Some clones in this sample may be carry-over from other donors' samples.

This clonotype showed up just a few times. The chain combines TRBV20-1 with TRBJ2-1; TRBD2 might be the D (5 bases). The CDR3 runs 19 residues. The V end was cut by 1 base, the J end by 0 bases, with 22 bases between. The germline gives CDR1 DFQATT, CDR2 SNEGSKA (reference sequence). The CDR3 DNA follows: TGCAGTGCTAGAGGAGCCAAGGCTATGGACTTTAGCTCCTACAATGAGCAGTTCTTC. Its protein product is CSARGAKAMDFSSYNEQFF.

In its sample, this clonotype was seen many times. The DNA of the CDR3 is TGTGCCAGCAGCTTATATTCCACCCCGGCAGGAGTCACAGATACGCAGTATTTT. This encodes CASSLYSTPAGVTDTQYF. This chain joins TRBV7-2 and TRBJ2-3; D not resolved. Trimming took off 2 bases at V and 2 bases at J, with 20 bases between the two ends. CDR1 SGHTA and CDR2 FQGNSA come from the germline V gene. The CDR3 consists of 18 residues.

The genes are TRBV7-6 and TRBJ1-4; D not resolved. Germline assignment: CDR1 SGHVS and CDR2 FNYEAQ. Trimming took 4 bases from V and 0 from J, leaving 9 bases between them. The CDR3 covers 15 residues. The CDR3 coding sequence is TGTGCCAGCAGCTCTGGACCGGCAACTAATGAAAAACTGTTTTTT. This sequence encodes CASSSGPATNEKLFF.

This clonotype was counted only a few times. The chain joins TRBV29-1 to TRBJ1-1; no definite D call. V gave up 3 bases and J gave up 0 bases, with 5 bases separating them. This CDR3 has 12 amino acids. From germline, CDR1 is SQVTM and CDR2 ANQGSEA. This chain's CDR3 is CSVDRMNTEAFF. CDR3 DNA: TGCAGCGTTGACAGAATGAACACTGAAGCTTTCTTT. Full variable domain (missing parts from reference TRBV29-1 and TRBJ1-1): SAVISQKPSRDICQRGTSLTIQCQVDSQVTMMFWYRQQPGQSLTLIATANQGSEATYESGFVIDKFPISRPNLTFSTLTVSNMSPEDSSIYLCSVDRMNTEAFFGQGTRLTVV.

This clonotype was recorded many times. This chain joins TRBV7-8 and TRBJ1-1; D ambiguous. CDR1 and CDR2 (germline): SGHVS, FQNEAQ. This CDR3 is built from 15 residues. V gave up 4 bases and J gave up 6 bases, with 18 bases separating them. CDR3 coding DNA: TGTGCCAGCAGCTCGAGGCTTTCCGGGCAGTCTGAAGCTTTCTTT. This codes for CASSSRLSGQSEAFF.

The chain carries TRBV20-1 and TRBJ2-3; the D gene is possibly TRBD2 (5 bases). The CDR3 runs to 19 residues. Germline CDR1 and CDR2: DFQATT and SNEGSKA (reference sequence). Trimming removed 3 bases from V and 0 bases from J, with 25 bases in between. For the CDR3, the DNA is TGCAGTGCTAGTCTATGGACTGACGCTTTTGTAACTAGCACAGATACGCAGTATTTT. Its translation: CSASLWTDAFVTSTDTQYF.

The CDR3 spells CSGRRGSRTDTQYF. Here the CDR3 DNA reads TGCAGTGGGAGGAGGGGCAGTCGCACAGATACGCAGTATTTT. This chain joins TRBV20-1 and TRBJ2-3; D is perhaps TRBD2 (6 bases). CDR3 length: 14 residues. Trimming shortened V by 7 bases and J by 1 base, and 15 bases separated the two germline ends. The V gene's germline CDR1 is DFQATT and CDR2 SNEGSKA (reference sequence).

This clonotype was observed a handful of times. This sequence joins TRBV7-2 and TRBJ2-1; 10 positions agree with TRBD1. Trimming at V came to 3 bases and at J to 6 bases, leaving 5 bases not matched to a gene. The CDR3 sequence is 15 residues long. CDR1 is SGHTA, CDR2 FQGNSA, per germline. In DNA, the CDR3 is TGTGCCAGCAGCTTTCGGGACAGGGGTGGCAATGAGCAGTTCTTC. Amino acids: CASSFRDRGGNEQFF.

The V gene is TRBV7-6, the J gene TRBJ1-5, with TRBD1 identical over 7 bases. Germline assignment: CDR1 SGHVS and CDR2 FNYEAQ. CDR3 length: 14 residues. The J segment lost 7 bases and the V segment lost 5 bases, leaving 8 bases of the junction unmatched. CDR3 loop: CASSLGQFGQPQHF. The CDR3 region has the DNA TGTGCCAGCAGCCTGGGACAGTTCGGGCAGCCCCAGCATTTT.

Ten or more counts support this clonotype. This chain joins TRBV28 and TRBJ1-2; D remains ambiguous. Per germline, CDR1 MDHEN and CDR2 SYDVKM. The length of the CDR3 is 12 residues. With 2 bases removed from V and 14 bases from J, the gap between germline ends came to 15 bases. CDR3 sequence: CASSLPRTAETF. The CDR3 DNA sequence: TGTGCCAGCAGTTTACCCAGGACTGCGGAGACCTTC.

The rearrangement uses TRBV4-1 and TRBJ2-1; 9 nucleotides align to TRBD2. Germline assignment: CDR1 MGHRA and CDR2 YSYEKL. V shed 1 base, J shed 10 bases, and the junction held 5 bases outside the gene matches. The CDR3 consists of 14 residues. The CDR3 coding sequence is TGCGCCAGCAGCCAAGCGCGGGGGGGCGGAGAGCAGTTCTTC. This sequence encodes CASSQARGGGEQFF.

The rearrangement joins TRBV5-5 to TRBJ2-7, with D possibly matching TRBD2 (5 bases). Germline V lookup: CDR1 SGHKS, CDR2 YYEKEE (reference sequence). The CDR3 consists of 15 residues. V dropped 4 bases and J dropped 6 bases, with 20 bases sitting between them. The CDR3 is CASSPHAPSGGEQYF. The CDR3 DNA sequence: TGTGCCAGCAGCCCCCATGCCCCAAGCGGAGGCGAGCAGTACTTC.

This clonotype was detected once. One end of the junction is discordant with germline, which a read error may explain. The gene calls are TRBV7-6 and TRBJ1-2, with 7 positions matching TRBD1. The CDR3 has 14 residues. Germline CDR1 reads SGHVS; CDR2 reads FNYEAQ. The DNA of the CDR3 is TGTGTCAGCAGATGGGACAGAATGTATAGTGGCTACACCTTC. Translated, it gives CVSRWDRMYSGYTF.

This clonotype was found many times. This sequence joins TRBV12-5 and TRBJ2-5; D is uncertain. CDR1 and CDR2 (germline): LGHNT, FRNRAP. With 6 bases removed from V and 5 bases from J, the gap between germline ends came to 16 bases. The CDR3 is made up of 14 amino acids. The DNA for the CDR3 is TGTGCTAGTGGATTTTGGGGAAGGCTTGAGACCCAGTACTTC. Its protein is CASGFWGRLETQYF.

Ten or more counts support this clonotype. The rearrangement links TRBV7-2 to TRBJ2-1, with 7 bases fitting TRBD2. The V segment lost 10 bases and the J segment 4 bases; nucleotides outside the gene matches: 4. Germline assignment: CDR1 SGHTA and CDR2 FQGNSA. CDR3 size: 12 residues. CDR3 sequence (DNA): TGTGCCACCCTAGCGGTTTACAATGAGCAGTTCTTC. This codes for CATLAVYNEQFF.

The CDR3 region has the DNA TGTGCCAGCAGTTTAGGGCTAGCGGGGGGGGATAGCACAGATACGCAGTATTTT. Protein product: CASSLGLAGGDSTDTQYF. The rearrangement joins TRBV28 to TRBJ2-3; 12 bases agree with TRBD2. CDR3 length equals 18 residues. Germline CDR1 is MDHEN and CDR2 is SYDVKM. The trim removed 2 bases at V and 0 bases at J, leaving 6 bases unmatched.

With respect to this clonotype: This may arise from a read error, as a much more abundant clone is one base away. The genes are TRBV7-6 and TRBJ2-5; D ambiguous. The V gene lost 10 bases and the J gene lost 5 bases, with 11 bases spanning the gap. The CDR3 contains 11 residues. Germline assignment: CDR1 SGHVS and CDR2 FNYEAQ. CDR3 loop: CANTNGETQYF. The DNA for the CDR3 is TGTGCCAACACGAACGGGGAGACCCAGTACTTC.

The V gene is TRBV6-6, the J gene TRBJ2-7; D is perhaps TRBD2 (6 bases). This CDR3 region has 12 residues. Germline-derived CDR1 and CDR2 are MNHNY and SVGAGI (reference sequence). Trimming shortened V by 10 bases and J by 5 bases, and 15 bases separated the two germline ends. CDR3: CATQGGDHEQYF. The CDR3 DNA reads as TGTGCCACCCAAGGAGGGGACCACGAGCAGTACTTC.

Comments on this clonotype: A read error may produce the germline difference seen at one junction end. The rearrangement links TRBV4-3 to TRBJ2-1; no firm D call. The CDR3 has 15 amino acids. Germline V gives CDR1 LGHNA, CDR2 YSLEER. The CDR3 loop is CASNQSPTGYNEQFF. Here the CDR3 DNA reads TGCGCCAGCAACCAAAGCCCTACGGGTTACAATGAGCAGTTCTTC.